This T cell receptor (beta chain) was documented in a study of blood T cell repertoires in COVID-19. What the recovered Cohort 3 donors had was two negative PCRs, clearance, or symptom resolution. Using immunoSEQ multiplex PCR, the repertoire was profiled, and TCRdb retains in-frame clones only, with some absent. In the table there are 310,000 or so clones, approximately 90% of which are singletons. The J segment lost 0 bases and the V segment lost 9 bases, leaving 9 bases of the junction unmatched. This CDR3 contains 16 residues. Germline V CDR1 and CDR2: LNHDA, SQIVND (reference sequence). The TCR comes from a woman between 40 and 55 years old who had recovered from COVID-19. The rearrangement joins TRBV19 to TRBJ1-3, with 9 bases fitting TRBD1. Source material: PBMCs or T cells enriched from blood (not recorded which). The chain's CDR3 is CARGAPDRGSGNTIYF. DNA of the CDR3: TGTGCCAGGGGCGCCCCGGACAGGGGCTCTGGAAACACCATATATTTT.